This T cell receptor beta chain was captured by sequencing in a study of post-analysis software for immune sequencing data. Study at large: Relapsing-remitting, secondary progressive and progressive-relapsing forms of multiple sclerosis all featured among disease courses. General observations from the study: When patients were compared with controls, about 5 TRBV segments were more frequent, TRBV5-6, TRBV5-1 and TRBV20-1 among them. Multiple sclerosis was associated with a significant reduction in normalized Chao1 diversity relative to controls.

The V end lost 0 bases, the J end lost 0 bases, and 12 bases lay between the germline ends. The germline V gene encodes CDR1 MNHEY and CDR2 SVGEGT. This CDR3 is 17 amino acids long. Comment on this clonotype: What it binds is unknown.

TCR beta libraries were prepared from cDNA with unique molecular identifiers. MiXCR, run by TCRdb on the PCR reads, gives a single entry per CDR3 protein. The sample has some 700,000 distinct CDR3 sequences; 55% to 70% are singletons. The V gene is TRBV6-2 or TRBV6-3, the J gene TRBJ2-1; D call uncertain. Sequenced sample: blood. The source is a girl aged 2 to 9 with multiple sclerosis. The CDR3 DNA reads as TGTGCCAGCAGTTACTCTCCCGACGGAAGCTCCTACAATGAGCAGTTCTTC. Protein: CASSYSPDGSSYNEQFF.